This T cell receptor beta chain was retrieved from a study (dated by TCRdb to the early 2010s). Sequenced using an Illumina Genome Analyzer IIx. TCRdb reprocessing: public reads trimmed at Q25 with fastp, clones called with MiXCR, in-frame beta chains kept. One record per CDR3 amino acid sequence lists the most common genes and DNA. For this sample the table gives some 15,000 distinct CDR3 sequences, of which approximately 34% were detected only once. About 16% of the sample lies in the top ten. Regarding this clonotype: Its antigen has not been determined. Mismatch with germline at one junction end may stem from a read error.

CDR3 length: 16 amino acids, cysteine to phenylalanine. Only the CDR3 part of the read is kept: 48 bases, read in frame from the first base. According to the germline V gene (reference sequence), CDR1 reads DFQATT and CDR2 reads SNEGSKA. The V gene is TRBV20-1 and the J gene is TRBJ1-6, with the D segment identity uncertain. This TCR was sampled from a human donor. The sequenced sample consisted of blood. DNA sequence: TGCAGTGCTAGTAAATTAGGGAGCTCCTACAATTCACCCCTCCACTTT. It codes for CSASKLGSSYNSPLHF.